A selection of T cell receptor beta chains follows, all from one sample in a study of T-cell reconstitution after alpha-beta-depleted transplantation in children. In TCRdb, the PCR reads were re-called with MiXCR into one record per CDR3 protein. The sample shows over 150,000 distinct CDR3 sequences, around 10% of them seen only once. This specimen was PBMCs, taken before TCRalphabeta/CD19-depleted stem cell transplant. The receptors derive from a boy between 2 and 10 years old with acute myeloid leukemia, due to receive a stem cell transplant. The CDR3 runs from the conserved cysteine through the conserved F or W. A D gene is named only where the DNA matches it firmly. Some rows mark clone size as missing; the rest say once, few, many or name a class of expanded clone.

v_gene	abundance	d_gene	j_gene	CDR3nt	CDR3aa
TRBV29-1	many	NA	TRBJ2-1	TGCAGCGTTGAAAATACGTACAATGAGCAGTTCTTC	CSVENTYNEQFF
TRBV5-1	few	NA	TRBJ2-5	TGCGCCAGCAGCTTGGGCCCGGGGGCACAAGAGACCCAGTACTTC	CASSLGPGAQETQYF
TRBV5-1	many	NA	TRBJ1-4	TGCGCCAGCAGCTCAGGGACGGCCGGAGGAGTAATGAAAAAACTGTTTTTT	CASSSGTAGGVMKKLFF
TRBV7-6	many	NA	TRBJ2-5	TGTGCCAGCAGCTTAGAGCAGGCTGTGAAGACCCAGTACTTC	CASSLEQAVKTQYF
TRBV5-5	many	TRBD1	TRBJ2-5	TGTGCCAGCAGCTGGGGACAGCTCCAAGAGACCCAGTACTTC	CASSWGQLQETQYF
TRBV2	many	NA	TRBJ1-2	TGTGCCAGCAATAGGGGGAGGAATGGCTACACCTTC	CASNRGRNGYTF
TRBV6-5	many	NA	TRBJ1-3	TGTGCCAGCAGTTACTCTCAGGGGAGAAACACCATATATTTT	CASSYSQGRNTIYF
TRBV27	NA	TRBD1	TRBJ2-2	TGTGCCAGCAGCGGGACAGAACTGAACACCGGGGAGCTGTTTTTT	CASSGTELNTGELFF
TRBV4-1	many	NA	TRBJ1-5	TGCGCCAGCAGCCAAGAAGGGCCGGGGAGAAGGGGTCAGCCCCAGCATTTT	CASSQEGPGRRGQPQHF
TRBV2	many	NA	TRBJ1-5	TGTGCCAGCAGTGAACCCCGTCCCCCTGCGGCTAATCAGCCCCAGCATTTT	CASSEPRPPAANQPQHF
TRBV28	many	NA	TRBJ1-2	TGTGCCAGCAGTTTAGGTACAGCTAACTATGGCTACACCTTC	CASSLGTANYGYTF
TRBV7-2	many	NA	TRBJ2-5	TGTGCCAGCAGCTTAAGGGGCTCTAGGTGGGAGACCCAGTACTTC	CASSLRGSRWETQYF
TRBV7-8	many	NA	TRBJ2-2	TGTGCCAGCAGCTTAGGGCTAGCGAAAACCGGGGAGCTGTTTTTT	CASSLGLAKTGELFF
TRBV20-1	many	NA	TRBJ1-6	TGCAGTGCCAGCAGGATCAATTCACCCCTCCACTTT	CSASRINSPLHF